This T cell receptor beta chain was observed in a study of T cell changes during pregnancy in multiple sclerosis (dated by TCRdb to between 2018 and 2020). Describing the broader study: The study examined how the T cell repertoire changed over the course of pregnancy in women with multiple sclerosis.

As concerns this clone: The antigen it binds to is not known. Base qualities are not recorded, but no much larger clone differs from it by a single base.

The CDR3 starts with the cysteine, ends with the phenylalanine, and has 15 residues. The DNA shown is the 45-base CDR3, in frame from base 1. V lost 7 bases and J lost 2 bases; the stretch between them is 15 bases long. For CDR1 and CDR2, the germline V gene lists SGHTA and FQGNSA. The library was obtained by the immunoSEQ multiplex PCR assay. TCRdb holds this immuneACCESS table with in-frame rearrangements only. Some clones are missing; in checked studies, unresolved V genes explain under half, and the rest has no known cause. Across this sample there are more than 25,000 clones, with about nine tenths seen only once. In total, the top ten clones hold about 3.8% of the sample.

This clonotype was sampled from a female donor in good health, enrolled as a control in a pregnancy study. Source: CD8+ T cells from peripheral blood mononuclear cells, taken in the second trimester of pregnancy. The chain is encoded by TRBV7-2 joined to TRBJ1-5; a tentative D call is TRBD1 (6 bases match). The CDR3 here reads CASTLKGHRNQPQHF. Read as DNA, the sequence is TGTGCCAGCACCCTTAAGGGACACCGCAATCAGCCCCAGCATTTT.